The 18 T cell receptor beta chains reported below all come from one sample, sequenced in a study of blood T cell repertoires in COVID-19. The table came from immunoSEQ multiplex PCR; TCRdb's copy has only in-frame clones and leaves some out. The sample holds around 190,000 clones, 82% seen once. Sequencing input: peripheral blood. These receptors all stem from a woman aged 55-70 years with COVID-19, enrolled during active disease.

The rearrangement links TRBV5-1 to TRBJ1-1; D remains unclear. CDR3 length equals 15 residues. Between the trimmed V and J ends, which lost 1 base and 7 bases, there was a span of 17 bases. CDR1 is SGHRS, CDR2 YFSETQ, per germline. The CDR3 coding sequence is TGCGCCAGCAGCTTGACAGTCCTTGGGGAGGGTGAAGCTTTCTTT. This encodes CASSLTVLGEGEAFF.

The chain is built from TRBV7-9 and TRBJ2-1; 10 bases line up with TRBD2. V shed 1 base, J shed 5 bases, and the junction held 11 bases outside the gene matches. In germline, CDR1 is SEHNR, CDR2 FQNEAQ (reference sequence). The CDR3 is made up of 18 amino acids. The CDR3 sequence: CASSLDYLTSGNDNEQFF. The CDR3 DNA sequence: TGTGCCAGCAGCTTAGATTACCTAACTAGCGGGAACGACAATGAGCAGTTCTTC.

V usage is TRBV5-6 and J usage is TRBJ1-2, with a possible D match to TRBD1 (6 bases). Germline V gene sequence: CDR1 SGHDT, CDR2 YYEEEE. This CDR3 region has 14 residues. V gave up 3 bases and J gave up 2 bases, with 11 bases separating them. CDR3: CASSSGTQNYGYTF. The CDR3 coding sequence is TGTGCCAGCAGCTCGGGGACACAGAACTATGGCTACACCTTC.

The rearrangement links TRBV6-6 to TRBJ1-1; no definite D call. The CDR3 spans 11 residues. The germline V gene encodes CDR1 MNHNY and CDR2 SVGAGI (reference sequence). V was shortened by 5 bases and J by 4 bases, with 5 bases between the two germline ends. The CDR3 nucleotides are TGTGCCAGCAGTCCCTTCACTGAAGCTTTCTTT. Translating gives CASSPFTEAFF.

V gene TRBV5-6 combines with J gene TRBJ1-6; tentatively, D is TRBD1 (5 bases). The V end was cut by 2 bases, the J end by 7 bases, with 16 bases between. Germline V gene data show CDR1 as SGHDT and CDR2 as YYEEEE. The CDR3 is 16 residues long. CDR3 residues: CASSLTPSGGNSPLHF. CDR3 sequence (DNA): TGTGCCAGCAGCTTAACCCCTAGTGGGGGGAATTCACCCCTCCACTTT.

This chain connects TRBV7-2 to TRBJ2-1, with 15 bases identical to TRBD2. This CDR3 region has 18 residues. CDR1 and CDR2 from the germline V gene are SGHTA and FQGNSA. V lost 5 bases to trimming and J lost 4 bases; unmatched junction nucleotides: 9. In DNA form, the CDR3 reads TGTGCCAGCAGCGCCAACGGACTAGCGGGAGGGGGGTACAATGAGCAGTTCTTC. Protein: CASSANGLAGGGYNEQFF.

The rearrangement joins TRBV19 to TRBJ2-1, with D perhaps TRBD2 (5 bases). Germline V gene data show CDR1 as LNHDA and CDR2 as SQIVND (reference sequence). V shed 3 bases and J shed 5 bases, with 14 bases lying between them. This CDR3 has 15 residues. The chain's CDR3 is CASSIRGLGNNEQFF. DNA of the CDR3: TGTGCCAGTAGTATTCGGGGATTGGGTAACAATGAGCAGTTCTTC. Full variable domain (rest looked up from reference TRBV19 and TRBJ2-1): DGGITQSPKYLFRKEGQNVTLSCEQNLNHDAMYWYRQDPGQGLRLIYYSQIVNDFQKGDIAEGYSVSREKKESFPLTVTSAQKNPTAFYLCASSIRGLGNNEQFFGPGTRLTVL.

The chain's CDR3 is CAINRQGPSYEQYV. In nucleotides, the CDR3 is TGTGCCATCAACCGACAGGGCCCTTCCTACGAGCAGTACGTC. The rearrangement joins TRBV10-3 to TRBJ2-7, with TRBD1 identical over 7 bases. The CDR3 sequence is 14 residues long. J was trimmed by 1 base and V by 7 bases; bases with no gene match: 7. CDR1 and CDR2 (germline): ENHRY, SYGVKD.

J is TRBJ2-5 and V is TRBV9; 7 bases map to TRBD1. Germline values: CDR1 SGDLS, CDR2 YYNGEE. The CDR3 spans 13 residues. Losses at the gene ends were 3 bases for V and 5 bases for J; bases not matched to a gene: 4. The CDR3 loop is CASSATGRETQYF. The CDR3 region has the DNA TGTGCCAGCAGCGCGACAGGGCGGGAGACCCAGTACTTC.

CDR3 loop: CASSPSGYTGELFF. The CDR3 nucleotides read TGTGCCAGCAGCCCCTCCGGGTACACCGGGGAGCTGTTTTTT. The gene calls are TRBV7-3 and TRBJ2-2, with unresolved D. Germline V CDR1 and CDR2: SGHTA, FQGTGA. Trimming shortened V by 5 bases and J by 3 bases, and 10 bases separated the two germline ends. This CDR3 is built from 14 residues.

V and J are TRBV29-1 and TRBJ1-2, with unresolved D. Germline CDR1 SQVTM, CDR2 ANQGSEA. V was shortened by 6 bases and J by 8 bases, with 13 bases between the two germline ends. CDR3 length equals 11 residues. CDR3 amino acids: CSVEVFGGYTF. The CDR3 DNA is TGCAGCGTCGAGGTATTTGGAGGCTACACCTTC.

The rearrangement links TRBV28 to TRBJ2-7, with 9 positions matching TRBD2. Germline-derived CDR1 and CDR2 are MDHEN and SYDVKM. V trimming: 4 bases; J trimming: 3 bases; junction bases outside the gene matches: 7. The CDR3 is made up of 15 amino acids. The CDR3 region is CASSSSSGAHYEQYF. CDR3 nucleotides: TGTGCCAGCAGTTCCTCTAGCGGGGCCCACTACGAGCAGTACTTC. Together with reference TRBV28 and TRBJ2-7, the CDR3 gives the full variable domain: DVKVTQSSRYLVKRTGEKVFLECVQDMDHENMFWYRQDPGLGLRLIYFSYDVKMKEKGDIPEGYSVSREKKERFSLILESASTNQTSMYLCASSSSSGAHYEQYFGPGTRLTVT.

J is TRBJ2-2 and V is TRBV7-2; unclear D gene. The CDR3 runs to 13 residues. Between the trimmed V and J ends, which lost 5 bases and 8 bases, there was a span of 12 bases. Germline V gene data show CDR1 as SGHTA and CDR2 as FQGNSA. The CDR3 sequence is CASSTGSFGELFF. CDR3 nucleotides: TGTGCCAGCAGCACCGGGTCTTTTGGGGAGCTGTTTTTT.

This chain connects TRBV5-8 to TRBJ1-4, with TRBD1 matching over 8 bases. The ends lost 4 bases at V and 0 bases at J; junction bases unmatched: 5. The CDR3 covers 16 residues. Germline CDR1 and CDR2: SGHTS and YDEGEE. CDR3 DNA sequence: TGTGCCAGCAGCGCTCGGACAGGGACAACTAATGAAAAACTGTTTTTT. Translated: CASSARTGTTNEKLFF. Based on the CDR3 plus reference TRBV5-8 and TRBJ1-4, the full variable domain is EAGVTQSPTHLIKTRGQQATLRCSPISGHTSVYWYQQALGLGLQFLLWYDEGEERNRGNFPPRFSGRQFPNYSSELNVNALELEDSALYLCASSARTGTTNEKLFFGSGTQLSVL.

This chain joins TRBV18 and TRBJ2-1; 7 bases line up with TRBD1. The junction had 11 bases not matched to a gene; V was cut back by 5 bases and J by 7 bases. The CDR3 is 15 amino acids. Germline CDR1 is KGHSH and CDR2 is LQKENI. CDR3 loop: CASSTAAGGENEQFF. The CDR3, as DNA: TGTGCCAGCTCAACGGCGGCAGGGGGTGAGAATGAGCAGTTCTTC. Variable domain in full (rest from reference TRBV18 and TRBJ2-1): NAGVMQNPRHLVRRRGQEARLRCSPMKGHSHVYWYRQLPEEGLKFMVYLQKENIIDESGMPKERFSAEFPKEGPSILRIQQVVRGDSAAYFCASSTAAGGENEQFFGPGTRLTVL.

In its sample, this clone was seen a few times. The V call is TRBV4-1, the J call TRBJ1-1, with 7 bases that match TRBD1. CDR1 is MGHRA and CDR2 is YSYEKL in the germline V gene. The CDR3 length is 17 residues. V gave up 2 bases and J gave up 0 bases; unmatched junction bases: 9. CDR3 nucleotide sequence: TGCGCCAGCAGCCAACGGTATACGGGACAGATGAACACTGAAGCTTTCTTT. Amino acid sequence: CASSQRYTGQMNTEAFF.

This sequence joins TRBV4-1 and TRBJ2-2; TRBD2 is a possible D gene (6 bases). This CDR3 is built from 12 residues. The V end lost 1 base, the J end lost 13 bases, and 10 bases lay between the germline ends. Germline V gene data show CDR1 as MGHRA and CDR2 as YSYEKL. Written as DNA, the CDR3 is TGCGCCAGCAGCCAAGTGGGGGGTTTGCTGTTTTTT. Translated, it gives CASSQVGGLLFF.

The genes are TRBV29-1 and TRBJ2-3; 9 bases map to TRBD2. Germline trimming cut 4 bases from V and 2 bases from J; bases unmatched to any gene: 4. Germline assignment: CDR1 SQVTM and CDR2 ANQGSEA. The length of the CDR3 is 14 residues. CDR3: CSVVGGGATDTQYF. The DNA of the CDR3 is TGCAGCGTTGTTGGCGGGGGGGCCACAGATACGCAGTATTTT.